What follows is one T cell receptor beta chain and its context. Its specificity is not known. Profiled with immunoSEQ multiplex PCR; TCRdb holds only in-frame clones, not every one. Of under 200,000 clones listed, roughly 95% are singletons. The data belong to a study of cytomegalovirus exposure and HLA in healthy donors. Findings and caveats of the study: Through in vitro validation, three CMV-associated chains were shown to be specific for CMV antigens. According to a subsequent analysis, TCR clusters from the first cohort were inclined to appear together in the 90 to 150 validation repertoires. Cytomegalovirus association was assigned to some 160 TCR beta chains.

Germline lookup yields CDR1 SGHVS and CDR2 FNYEAQ. The ends lost 5 bases at V and 5 bases at J; junction bases unmatched: 18. This CDR3 has 18 residues. The sample consisted of PBMCs. V usage is TRBV7-6 and J usage is TRBJ2-5; TRBD1 matches at 9 bases. This TCR derives from a woman aged 18 to 35 in good health and CMV-seronegative. The CDR3 is CASSRPGTGRDFRETQYF. CDR3 bases: TGTGCCAGCAGCCGCCCCGGGACAGGGCGAGATTTTAGGGAGACCCAGTACTTC.